Below, 3 T cell receptor beta chains from the same sample are listed, as sequenced in a study of T cells in pancreatic ductal adenocarcinoma. No neoadjuvant therapy was given to the selected pancreatic ductal adenocarcinoma patients before their surgery. Generated by immunoSEQ multiplex PCR, the TCRdb table keeps only in-frame clones and is missing some. The table lists over 100,000 clones, 90% to 95% of them singletons. Sequencing was performed on PBMCs. The receptors were gathered from a human donor with pancreatic ductal adenocarcinoma.

The gene calls are TRBV7-2 and TRBJ1-3; D unclear. V was trimmed by 5 bases and J by 2 bases, leaving 7 bases between them. The CDR3 sequence is 13 residues long. Germline V gene lookup returns CDR1 SGHTA and CDR2 FQGNSA. CDR3 DNA: TGTGCCAGCAGCCCGCGGACTGGAAACACCATATATTTT. The encoded protein is CASSPRTGNTIYF.

The chain is built from TRBV5-4 and TRBJ2-7, with a tentative D call TRBD2 (7 bases). The CDR3 is 14 amino acids. Germline CDR1 and CDR2: SGHNT and YYREEE (reference sequence). The V gene lost 4 bases and the J gene lost 4 bases, with 15 bases spanning the gap. For the CDR3, the DNA is TGTGCCAGCAGCAACCCACAGGGAGGGTACGAGCAGTACTTC. Protein sequence: CASSNPQGGYEQYF.

This chain connects TRBV2 to TRBJ2-2; 7 bases fit TRBD2. CDR1 and CDR2 (germline): SNHLY, FYNNEI. V dropped 11 bases and J dropped 2; count of bases not matched to a gene: 11. CDR3 length: 15 amino acids. The CDR3, as DNA: TGTGCCGGGGGGGTCGAAGGCCTTAACACCGGGGAGCTGTTTTTT. Its translation is CAGGVEGLNTGELFF.